This T cell receptor beta chain was identified in a study of control samples from healthy donors and cancer patients. Measured with immunoSEQ multiplex PCR; TCRdb has only the in-frame clones, and not every one. Among about 96,000 clones listed, more than 80% were seen once. The V end lost 0 bases, the J end lost 4 bases, and 10 bases lay between the germline ends. The CDR3 spans 15 residues. Germline V gene sequence: CDR1 SGHTA, CDR2 FQGNSA. The TCR originated in a man younger than 35 in good health. The chain is built from TRBV7-2 and TRBJ2-1; the D gene is possibly TRBD1 (7 bases). The sample consisted of blood. CDR3 sequence: CASSLAGGQYNEQFF. In DNA form, the CDR3 reads TGTGCCAGCAGCTTAGCGGGGGGACAGTACAATGAGCAGTTCTTC.